This T cell receptor (beta chain) was identified in a study of CD8+CD57+ T cells in acquired aplastic anemia. Study information: An average of roughly 3 ug of DNA was obtained from sorted CD4+ and CD8+ cells. Study conclusions and caveats: Sharing between patients and controls was observed for over 25 CD8+ CDR3 sequences.

Previously, flow cytometry had revealed CD8+CD57+ cell expansion in the patients chosen for sequencing. Template material for TCR beta VDJ and CDR3 profiling consisted of genomic DNA. MiXCR, run by TCRdb on the reads, gives a single entry per CDR3 protein. This table holds 95,000 to 150,000 distinct CDR3 sequences, 45% to 60% found once. As regards this clonotype: Its antigen is unknown. A read error may account for a junction end that differs from germline.

The receptor's source is a human donor with aplastic anemia. Sequenced sample: sorted CD4+, CD8+, or CD8+CD57+ T cells (not recorded which) from PBMCs.

The chain's CDR3 is CASSSGEGTTDTHYF. CDR3 DNA: TGTGCCAGCAGCTCCGGGGAGGGGACAACAGATACGCACTATTTT. The chain uses TRBV11-1 and TRBJ2-3; D perhaps matches TRBD2 (7 bases). The germline gives CDR1 SGHAT, CDR2 FQDESV (reference sequence). The CDR3 loop spans 15 amino acids.